This T cell receptor (beta chain) derives from a study of T cell responses to AZD1222 COVID-19 vaccine. This clone appeared once. Antigen specificity is unknown. The method was immunoSEQ multiplex PCR; TCRdb's version includes in-frame clones alone and lacks a portion of them. This table has around 100,000 clones, 80% to 95% appearing once. CDR1 is KGHSH, CDR2 LQKENI, per germline. V was shortened by 3 bases and J by 7 bases, with 13 bases between the two germline ends. The CDR3 extends over 15 amino acids. Study results and limitations: CD4 TCRs linked to vaccination spanned spike, dominating at 160-218 and 743-854. Donors were mostly white British, more females; clonal diversity possibly underestimated. Recipients of two AZD1222 doses showed rising Spike-specific TCR breadth and depth.

This sequence joins TRBV18 and TRBJ1-6, with no clear D. Specimen: peripheral blood, collected on day 0 of AZD1222 vaccination. The source is an adult in good health. CDR3 in DNA: TGTGCCAGCTCACCCGAGCAGCCGGGCAATTCACCCCTCCACTTT. It translates to CASSPEQPGNSPLHF.